This T cell receptor (beta chain) was sequenced during a study of T cells in Graves' hyperthyroidism and ophthalmopathy. From RNA transcripts, TCR beta CDR3 regions were amplified. When the TCR CDR3 underwent first-round RT-PCR, the HTBI primer set was used. TCRdb re-derived calls from the multiplex PCR reads in MiXCR, one entry per CDR3 protein. The sample yields more than 300,000 distinct CDR3 sequences, about a sixth seen once. Orbital computed tomography, thyroid ultrasound, serum thyroxine and TRAb, and clinical symptoms together informed the diagnoses. Sample collection date corresponds to first hyperthyroidism diagnosis, prior to any ophthalmopathy symptoms. This clonotype was seen only a few times. Antigen specificity is unknown. The junction does not match germline at one end; this may be a read error. Notes on the study in general: Blood also carried most thyroid clonotypes expanded above 0.001.

CDR3 length: 13 amino acids. Per the germline V gene, CDR1 is SEHNR and CDR2 is FQNEAQ (reference sequence). The specimen sequenced was blood. The chain recombines TRBV7-9 with TRBJ2-3, with D perhaps matching TRBD1 (5 bases). This sequence was found in a woman aged 30 to 39 with Graves' hyperthyroidism that later progressed to Graves' ophthalmopathy. The CDR3 reads CASRATFTDTQYF. As DNA, the CDR3 is TGTGCGAGCAGGGCAACCTTCACAGATACGCAGTATTTT.